These 30 T cell receptor beta chains came from one sample sequenced in a study of OX40 agonist ivuxolimab in advanced cancers. Here immunoSEQ multiplex PCR was the method, and the copy in TCRdb shows in-frame clones only, minus some. The sample has 25,000 to 40,000 clones; about 83% are singletons. Sequences were derived from CD4+ or CD8+ T cells sorted from blood, sampled in a trial of the OX40 agonist ivuxolimab. These receptors originate from an adult with an advanced solid tumor such as melanoma, head and neck, liver or kidney cancer.

The CDR3 bases are TGTGCCAGCAGCCCGATGGGAAAGGGACTAGCAAGCGAGCAGTTCTTC. It codes for CASSPMGKGLASEQFF. The chain links TRBV9 to TRBJ2-1; 9 positions match TRBD2. Germline CDR1 SGDLS, CDR2 YYNGEE. This CDR3 has 16 residues. Trimming at V came to 4 bases and at J to 10 bases, leaving 15 bases not matched to a gene.

This chain joins TRBV27 and TRBJ2-7; TRBD1 aligns across 7 bases. Germline CDR1 and CDR2: MNHEY and SMNVEV (reference sequence). There are 13 residues in the CDR3. V shed 4 bases, J shed 3 bases, and the junction held 3 bases outside the gene matches. CDR3 nucleotide sequence: TGTGCCAGCAGTTCCTCAGGGGGCTACGAGCAGTACTTC. Encoded protein: CASSSSGGYEQYF.

This clone occurred once. The V call is TRBV7-3, the J call TRBJ2-3; possibly TRBD2 for D (6 bases). The germline V gene encodes CDR1 SGHTA and CDR2 FQGTGA. Trimming cost V 1 base and J 0 bases, with 8 bases left between them. This CDR3 is 15 amino acids long. The CDR3 is CASSLIAASTDTQYF. As DNA, the CDR3 is TGTGCCAGCAGCTTAATAGCGGCTAGCACAGATACGCAGTATTTT.

The chain is built from TRBV27 and TRBJ2-3, with unresolved D. Trimming shortened V by 2 bases and J by 1 base, and 4 bases separated the two germline ends. CDR1 is MNHEY and CDR2 is SMNVEV in the germline V gene (reference sequence). This CDR3 has 13 amino acids. Here the CDR3 reads CASSLARTDTQYF. The CDR3 region has the DNA TGTGCCAGCAGTTTAGCCCGCACAGATACGCAGTATTTT.

V gene TRBV4-1 combines with J gene TRBJ1-1; D is undetermined. The CDR3 extends over 15 amino acids. Looked up from germline, CDR1 is MGHRA and CDR2 is YSYEKL. V lost 4 bases and J 1 base, leaving 13 bases between the germline ends. The CDR3 nucleotides are TGCGCCAGCAGCCCGCCCCACACTTCGAACACTGAAGCTTTCTTT. Protein sequence: CASSPPHTSNTEAFF.

The rearrangement joins TRBV6-6 to TRBJ2-7; D is uncertain. The V gene's germline CDR1 is MNHNY and CDR2 SVGAGI (reference sequence). The CDR3 totals 12 residues. With 5 bases removed from V and 5 bases from J, the gap between germline ends came to 10 bases. CDR3 region: CASSHLRDEQYF. The CDR3 DNA reads as TGTGCCAGCAGTCATTTAAGGGACGAGCAGTACTTC.

The chain employs TRBV9 and TRBJ2-3; 8 bases are shared with TRBD1. CDR1 and CDR2 from the germline V gene are SGDLS and YYNGEE. This CDR3 is built from 17 residues. J lost 6 bases, V lost 4 bases, and 16 bases had no gene match. CDR3 in DNA: TGTGCCAGCAGCACCCATTCGACAGGGGCCCCAGGGGATACGCAGTATTTT. It specifies CASSTHSTGAPGDTQYF. The full variable domain, with the rest looked up from reference TRBV9 and TRBJ2-3, is DSGVTQTPKHLITATGQRVTLRCSPRSGDLSVYWYQQSLDQGLQFLIQYYNGEERAKGNILERFSAQQFPDLHSELNLSSLELGDSALYFCASSTHSTGAPGDTQYFGPGTRLTVL.

This clone was detected a few times. The genes are TRBV13 and TRBJ2-7; D uncertain. CDR3 length: 12 residues. The germline gives CDR1 PRHDT, CDR2 FYEKMQ (reference sequence). Between the trimmed V and J ends, which lost 2 bases and 3 bases, there was a span of 5 bases. As DNA, the CDR3 is TGTGCCAGCAGCTTAACAGTCTACGAGCAGTACTTC. Translation: CASSLTVYEQYF.

The chain is built from TRBV13 and TRBJ2-5; the D is unclear. This CDR3 is 13 amino acids long. Germline V CDR1 and CDR2: PRHDT, FYEKMQ (reference sequence). V was cut by 5 bases and J by 4 bases, with 11 bases left in between. This CDR3 is CASSPGSSETQYF. CDR3 DNA sequence: TGTGCCAGCAGCCCCGGATCATCAGAGACCCAGTACTTC.

The chain links TRBV19 to TRBJ2-7, with TRBD1 identical over 10 bases. Trimming at V came to 6 bases and at J to 2 bases, leaving 4 bases not matched to a gene. The germline gives CDR1 LNHDA, CDR2 SQIVND (reference sequence). This CDR3 comprises 14 residues. CDR3: CASRPGQGAYEQYF. CDR3 nucleotides: TGTGCCAGTAGACCCGGACAGGGGGCCTACGAGCAGTACTTC.

This sequence joins TRBV28 and TRBJ2-2; D uncertain. CDR1 MDHEN and CDR2 SYDVKM come from the germline V gene. V lost 7 bases to trimming and J lost 3 bases, with 12 bases between them. The CDR3 totals 14 residues. The CDR3 protein is CASKGTDDTGELFF. Here the CDR3 DNA reads TGTGCCAGCAAGGGTACAGACGACACCGGGGAGCTGTTTTTT.

The V call is TRBV7-2, the J call TRBJ1-3; 7 bases align to TRBD1. The CDR3 spans 15 residues. Per the germline V gene, CDR1 is SGHTA and CDR2 is FQGNSA. V trimming: 0 bases; J trimming: 3 bases; junction bases outside the gene matches: 2. The CDR3 region is CASSLARDSGNTIYF. The CDR3 DNA reads as TGTGCCAGCAGCTTAGCACGGGACAGTGGAAACACCATATATTTT.

The genes are TRBV28 and TRBJ2-3, with 14 bases matching TRBD2. J was trimmed by 6 bases and V by 5 bases; bases with no gene match: 10. Germline V gene lookup returns CDR1 MDHEN and CDR2 SYDVKM. The CDR3 covers 17 residues. The chain's CDR3 is CASSHRLAGGPRDTQYF. The CDR3 DNA follows: TGTGCCAGCAGTCACAGACTAGCGGGAGGGCCAAGGGATACGCAGTATTTT.

This sequence joins TRBV27 and TRBJ1-1; D perhaps matches TRBD1 (6 bases). The CDR3 has 13 amino acids. Germline CDR1 and CDR2: MNHEY and SMNVEV (reference sequence). Trimming shortened V by 3 bases and J by 3 bases, and 8 bases separated the two germline ends. The CDR3 spells CASSLGAYTEAFF. As DNA, the CDR3 is TGTGCCAGCAGTTTGGGGGCTTACACTGAAGCTTTCTTT.

In this sample, this clone turned up once. In the same sample, other DNA sequences code for this CDR3. CDR3 in amino acids: CASSTGIGTEAFF. Here the CDR3 DNA reads TGTGCCAGCAGTACGGGGATCGGCACTGAAGCTTTCTTT. This chain connects TRBV9 to TRBJ1-1; D remains ambiguous. Germline V gene sequence: CDR1 SGDLS, CDR2 YYNGEE. The CDR3 covers 13 residues. The V gene lost 5 bases and the J gene lost 4 bases, with 12 bases spanning the gap.

This chain connects TRBV5-1 to TRBJ2-7, with 10 bases that match TRBD2. Looked up from germline, CDR1 is SGHRS and CDR2 is YFSETQ. CDR3 length: 15 residues. Trimming cost V 1 base and J 2 bases; bases outside gene matches: 3. The CDR3 nucleotides read TGCGCCAGCAGCTTGACTAGCGGGACACCCTACGAGCAGTACTTC. It specifies CASSLTSGTPYEQYF.

The chain has TRBV5-1 and TRBJ2-7, with 9 bases aligning to TRBD2. J lost 6 bases, V lost 5 bases, and 12 bases had no gene match. Germline CDR1 is SGHRS and CDR2 is YFSETQ. The CDR3 sequence is 15 residues long. CDR3 sequence reads: CASSSVAGGLGEQYF. The CDR3 DNA is TGCGCCAGCAGTTCGGTGGCGGGAGGGCTGGGCGAGCAGTACTTC.

Relative to its sample, this clone is medium-sized (0.01 to 0.1%). This rearrangement joins TRBV11-2 to TRBJ1-6; D remains unclear. Per germline, CDR1 SGHAT and CDR2 FQNNGV. Trimming took off 1 base at V and 7 bases at J, with 8 bases between the two ends. The CDR3 contains 14 residues. The CDR3 DNA reads as TGTGCCAGCAGCTTAGGCTGGGAGAATTCACCCCTCCACTTT. Its protein product is CASSLGWENSPLHF.

In this sample, this clone is large. The chain links TRBV4-2 to TRBJ2-3, with 8 bases matching TRBD2. Unmatched junction bases numbered 9, after V lost 1 base and J lost 6 bases. Germline values: CDR1 LGHNA, CDR2 YNFKEQ. This CDR3 is built from 16 residues. CDR3 in DNA: TGTGCCAGCAGCCAAGTTGAGGCTAGCGGGCCGGATACGCAGTATTTT. It translates to CASSQVEASGPDTQYF.

The chain recombines TRBV19 with TRBJ2-1, with D perhaps matching TRBD2 (6 bases). The CDR3 loop spans 11 amino acids. Germline assignment: CDR1 LNHDA and CDR2 SQIVND (reference sequence). The CDR3 nucleotides are TGTGCGGTTAGCGGATACAATGAGCAGTTCTTC. This encodes CAVSGYNEQFF.

This clone was seen a single time. The chain uses TRBV28 and TRBJ1-2; D unresolved. Germline assignment: CDR1 MDHEN and CDR2 SYDVKM. Trimming took 6 bases from V and 6 from J, leaving 14 bases between them. This CDR3 contains 13 residues. Here the CDR3 DNA reads TGTGCCAGCAGCCTCGACCCCCGGGATGGCTACACCTTC. Translating gives CASSLDPRDGYTF.

This clone was seen only once. An end of the junction differs from the germline gene, which may be a read error. The chain uses TRBV27 and TRBJ1-2; D gene ambiguous. Germline CDR1 is MNHEY and CDR2 is SMNVEV (reference sequence). The CDR3 is 13 residues long. The CDR3 bases are TGTGCCAGCAGCCATCCAACAGAAGATGGCCACACCTTC. It specifies CASSHPTEDGHTF.

V and J are TRBV6-5 and TRBJ2-3; tentative D call: TRBD2 (6 bases). V lost 8 bases, J lost 1 base, and 16 bases lay in between. Germline V lookup: CDR1 MNHEY, CDR2 SVGAGI. This CDR3 has 15 residues. CDR3 DNA: TGTGCCAGCCGGGAACTAGCTAGGGGCACAGATACGCAGTATTTT. Its protein product is CASRELARGTDTQYF.

This rearrangement joins TRBV28 to TRBJ2-2; TRBD1 is a possible D gene (6 bases). Germline V gene sequence: CDR1 MDHEN, CDR2 SYDVKM. V lost 0 bases to trimming and J lost 0 bases, with 11 bases between them. The CDR3 runs to 17 residues. The CDR3, as DNA: TGTGCCAGCAGTTTATGGCCCCCAGGGGCGAACACCGGGGAGCTGTTTTTT. This codes for CASSLWPPGANTGELFF. The complete variable domain, with remaining parts taken from reference TRBV28 and TRBJ2-2, reads DVKVTQSSRYLVKRTGEKVFLECVQDMDHENMFWYRQDPGLGLRLIYFSYDVKMKEKGDIPEGYSVSREKKERFSLILESASTNQTSMYLCASSLWPPGANTGELFFGEGSRLTVL.

The rearrangement uses TRBV6-1 and TRBJ2-6; D is ambiguous. Trimming took off 1 base at V and 0 bases at J, with 4 bases between the two ends. The CDR3 length is 15 residues. The germline CDR1 and CDR2 sequences are MNHNS and SASEGT. CDR3 in DNA: TGTGCCAGCAGTGAAGGGGGCTCTGGGGCCAACGTCCTGACTTTC. Residues: CASSEGGSGANVLTF.

The V call is TRBV30, the J call TRBJ2-7; TRBD2 matches at 12 bases. This CDR3 is built from 13 residues. Germline CDR1 is GTSNPN and CDR2 is SVGIG (reference sequence). V lost 3 bases, J lost 8 bases, and 5 bases stayed unmatched. In DNA, the CDR3 is TGTGCCTGGAGACTAGCGGGGGGTGGGCAGCAGTACTTC. Residues: CAWRLAGGGQQYF. Supplemented by reference TRBV30 and TRBJ2-7, the full variable domain reads SQTIHQWPATLVQPVGSPLSLECTVEGTSNPNLYWYRQAAGRGLQLLFYSVGIGQISSEVPQNLSASRPQDRQFILSSKKLLLSDSGFYLCAWRLAGGGQQYFGPGTRLTVT.

V usage is TRBV29-1 and J usage is TRBJ2-1; 11 positions match TRBD1. This CDR3 has 15 residues. Looked up from germline, CDR1 is SQVTM and CDR2 is ANQGSEA. V was clipped by 6 bases and J by 7 bases; unmatched bases: 11. The CDR3 here is CSVMFGTGGVNEQFF. Written as DNA, the CDR3 is TGCAGCGTGATGTTTGGGACAGGGGGAGTGAATGAGCAGTTCTTC.

V is TRBV19 and J is TRBJ2-1, with TRBD2 identical over 9 bases. Germline V CDR1 and CDR2: LNHDA, SQIVND (reference sequence). The CDR3 is 14 residues long. The trim removed 5 bases at V and 15 bases at J, leaving 14 bases unmatched. CDR3 loop: CASSPEGTSPAPFF. Here the CDR3 DNA reads TGTGCCAGTAGTCCGGAGGGGACTAGCCCGGCTCCGTTCTTC.

This chain connects TRBV4-1 to TRBJ1-2; D ambiguous. V shed 4 bases and J shed 6 bases, with 15 bases lying between them. This CDR3 has 14 amino acids. Germline assignment: CDR1 MGHRA and CDR2 YSYEKL. CDR3: CASSLDGGVNGYTF. The CDR3 DNA is TGCGCCAGCAGCCTTGATGGCGGGGTAAATGGCTACACCTTC.

The chain has TRBV29-1 and TRBJ2-3; no clear D. The V and J ends lost 5 bases and 0 bases respectively, with 9 bases between them. The CDR3 is 13 amino acids. CDR1 and CDR2 (germline): SQVTM, ANQGSEA. The CDR3 DNA is TGCAGCGTTTTGCACAGTAGCACAGATACGCAGTATTTT. It encodes CSVLHSSTDTQYF.